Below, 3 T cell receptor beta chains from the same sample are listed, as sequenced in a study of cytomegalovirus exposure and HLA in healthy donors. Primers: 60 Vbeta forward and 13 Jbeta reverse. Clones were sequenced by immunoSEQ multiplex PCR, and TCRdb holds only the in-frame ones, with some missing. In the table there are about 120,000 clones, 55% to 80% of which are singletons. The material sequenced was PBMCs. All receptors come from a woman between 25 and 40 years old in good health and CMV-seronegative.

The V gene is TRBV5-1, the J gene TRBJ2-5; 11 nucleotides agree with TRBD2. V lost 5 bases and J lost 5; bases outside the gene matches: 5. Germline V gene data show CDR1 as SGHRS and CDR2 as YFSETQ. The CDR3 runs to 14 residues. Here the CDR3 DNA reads TGCGCCAGCAGTAGCGGGAGGGCCACCGAGACCCAGTACTTC. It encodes CASSSGRATETQYF.

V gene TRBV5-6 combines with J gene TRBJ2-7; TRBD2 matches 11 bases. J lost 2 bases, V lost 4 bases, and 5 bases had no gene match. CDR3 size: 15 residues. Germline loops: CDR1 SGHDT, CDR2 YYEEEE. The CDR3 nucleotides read TGTGCCAGCAGCGTGGGACTAGCGGACCCCTACGAGCAGTACTTC. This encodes CASSVGLADPYEQYF.

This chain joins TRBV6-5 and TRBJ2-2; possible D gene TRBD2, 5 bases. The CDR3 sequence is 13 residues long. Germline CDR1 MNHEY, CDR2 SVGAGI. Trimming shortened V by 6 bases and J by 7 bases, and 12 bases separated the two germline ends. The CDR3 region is CASSSPLDGELFF. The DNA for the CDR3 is TGTGCCAGCAGCTCCCCACTAGACGGGGAGCTGTTTTTT.